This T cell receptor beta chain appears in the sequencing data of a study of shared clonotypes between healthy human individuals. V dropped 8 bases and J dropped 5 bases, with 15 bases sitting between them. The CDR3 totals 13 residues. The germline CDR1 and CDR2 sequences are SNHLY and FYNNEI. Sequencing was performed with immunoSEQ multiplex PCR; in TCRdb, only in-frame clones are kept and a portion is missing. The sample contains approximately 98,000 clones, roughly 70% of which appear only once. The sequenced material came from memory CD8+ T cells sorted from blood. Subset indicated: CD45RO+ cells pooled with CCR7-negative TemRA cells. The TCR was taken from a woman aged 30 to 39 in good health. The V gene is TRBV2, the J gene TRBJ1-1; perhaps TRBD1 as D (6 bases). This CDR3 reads CASGNGGRTEAFF. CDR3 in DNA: TGTGCCAGCGGTAATGGGGGGCGTACTGAAGCTTTCTTT.